This is a list of T cell receptor beta chains from one sample in a study of identical twins. TCRdb redid the calling of the 5' RACE reads with MiXCR, one entry per CDR3 protein. The sample holds 640,000 or so distinct CDR3 sequences, approximately 6.1% seen once. The specimen was naive T cells sorted from blood. The source of these receptors is a young man in good health. Each CDR3 is given with its conserved first and last residue. Each record gives: D gene, V gene, J gene, clone size, CDR3 protein, CDR3 DNA. The D gene is left open where the match is weak. Clone size is not always given. Where it is, it says once, few, many or a class for expanded clones.

d_call: -; v_call: TRBV29-1; j_call: TRBJ2-1; clone_size: many; cdr3_aa: CSVDLGVANEQFF; cdr3_nt: TGCAGCGTTGACCTTGGGGTAGCGAATGAGCAGTTCTTC
d_call: TRBD1; v_call: TRBV9; j_call: TRBJ2-7; clone_size: -; cdr3_aa: CASSVGTGREQYF; cdr3_nt: TGTGCCAGCAGCGTAGGGACAGGGAGGGAGCAGTACTTC
d_call: -; v_call: TRBV7-6; j_call: TRBJ1-3; clone_size: -; cdr3_aa: CASSLGAGVGNTIYF; cdr3_nt: TGTGCCAGCAGCTTAGGGGCAGGGGTCGGAAACACCATATATTTT
d_call: -; v_call: TRBV29-1; j_call: TRBJ1-5; clone_size: few; cdr3_aa: CSVDCPGNQPQHF; cdr3_nt: TGCAGCGTTGATTGCCCAGGCAATCAGCCCCAGCATTTT
d_call: TRBD2; v_call: TRBV3-1; j_call: TRBJ2-1; clone_size: -; cdr3_aa: CASSQEASGSGGEQFF; cdr3_nt: TGTGCCAGCAGCCAAGAGGCTAGCGGGAGTGGGGGTGAGCAGTTCTTC
d_call: -; v_call: TRBV7-9; j_call: TRBJ1-1; clone_size: -; cdr3_aa: CASSLGLGEGTEAFF; cdr3_nt: TGTGCCAGCAGCTTAGGCTTAGGTGAGGGCACTGAAGCTTTCTTT
d_call: -; v_call: TRBV6-6; j_call: TRBJ2-3; clone_size: many; cdr3_aa: CASSSASADTQYF; cdr3_nt: TGTGCCAGCAGTTCAGCTAGCGCAGATACGCAGTATTTT
d_call: -; v_call: TRBV20-1; j_call: TRBJ1-1; clone_size: -; cdr3_aa: CSVNKQGNTEAFF; cdr3_nt: TGCAGTGTTAACAAACAGGGAAACACTGAAGCTTTCTTT
d_call: TRBD1; v_call: TRBV28; j_call: TRBJ1-5; clone_size: many; cdr3_aa: CASGLAGGQSSNQPQHF; cdr3_nt: TGTGCCAGCGGCTTGGCAGGGGGCCAATCAAGCAATCAGCCCCAGCATTTT
d_call: -; v_call: TRBV12-3/TRBV12-4; j_call: TRBJ2-7; clone_size: -; cdr3_aa: CASSSYSLDYEQYF; cdr3_nt: TGTGCCAGCAGTTCATACTCACTAGACTACGAGCAGTACTTC
d_call: TRBD1; v_call: TRBV10-3; j_call: TRBJ2-5; clone_size: few; cdr3_aa: CAINDRVQETQYF; cdr3_nt: TGTGCCATCAACGACAGGGTCCAAGAGACCCAGTACTTC
d_call: TRBD2; v_call: TRBV4-1; j_call: TRBJ2-2; clone_size: -; cdr3_aa: CASSQPAGGANTGELFF; cdr3_nt: TGCGCCAGCAGCCAACCAGCGGGAGGTGCGAACACCGGGGAGCTGTTTTTT
d_call: TRBD2; v_call: TRBV29-1; j_call: TRBJ2-1; clone_size: few; cdr3_aa: CSVENSAGAPNEQFF; cdr3_nt: TGCAGCGTTGAAAACTCTGCGGGAGCTCCCAATGAGCAGTTCTTC
d_call: -; v_call: TRBV6-6; j_call: TRBJ2-3; clone_size: many; cdr3_aa: CASTGDTQYF; cdr3_nt: TGTGCCAGCACAGGGGATACGCAGTATTTT
d_call: TRBD2; v_call: TRBV6-2/TRBV6-3; j_call: TRBJ2-7; clone_size: few; cdr3_aa: CASSMTSGQYF; cdr3_nt: TGTGCCAGCAGTATGACTAGCGGGCAGTACTTC
d_call: TRBD2; v_call: TRBV7-3; j_call: TRBJ2-5; clone_size: -; cdr3_aa: CASSKLSSGRTQETQYF; cdr3_nt: TGTGCCAGCAGCAAATTATCTAGCGGGAGGACCCAAGAGACCCAGTACTTC
d_call: TRBD2; v_call: TRBV29-1; j_call: TRBJ2-5; clone_size: many; cdr3_aa: CSVAPTRGGGETQYF; cdr3_nt: TGCAGCGTTGCTCCAACCCGGGGGGGAGGAGAGACCCAGTACTTC
d_call: -; v_call: TRBV29-1; j_call: TRBJ2-7; clone_size: -; cdr3_aa: CSVEKGYGSYEQYF; cdr3_nt: TGCAGCGTTGAAAAAGGGTATGGGTCCTACGAGCAGTACTTC
d_call: -; v_call: TRBV5-5; j_call: TRBJ1-6; clone_size: -; cdr3_aa: CASSFSTREHSPLHF; cdr3_nt: TGTGCCAGCAGCTTTTCTACTCGAGAGCATTCACCCCTCCACTTT
d_call: -; v_call: TRBV12-5; j_call: TRBJ2-2; clone_size: once; cdr3_aa: CASGFQPSKNTGELFF; cdr3_nt: TGTGCTAGTGGTTTTCAGCCCTCGAAGAACACCGGGGAGCTGTTTTTT
d_call: -; v_call: TRBV20-1; j_call: TRBJ1-1; clone_size: -; cdr3_aa: CSAADSGNTEAFF; cdr3_nt: TGCAGTGCTGCGGATTCAGGGAACACTGAAGCTTTCTTT
d_call: -; v_call: TRBV29-1; j_call: TRBJ2-4; clone_size: many; cdr3_aa: CSVEPVPNIQYF; cdr3_nt: TGCAGCGTTGAACCGGTTCCGAACATTCAGTACTTC